The next 12 T cell receptor beta chains were all read from a single sample in a study of shared T cell receptors in the human thymus. Sequencing was performed with immunoSEQ multiplex PCR; in TCRdb, only in-frame clones are kept and a portion is missing. The sample records hundreds of thousands of clones, around 93% being singletons. What was sequenced was thymocytes. The source of these receptors is a human donor.

The chain joins TRBV27 to TRBJ2-5, with TRBD2 matching 9 bases. Germline trimming cut 6 bases from V and 2 bases from J; bases unmatched to any gene: 10. Germline CDR1 is MNHEY and CDR2 is SMNVEV (reference sequence). The CDR3 consists of 16 residues. CDR3 DNA sequence: TGTGCCAGCAGGTCTTTAGCGGGAGTCGATCAAGAGACCCAGTACTTC. Translation: CASRSLAGVDQETQYF.

The V and J genes are TRBV10-3 and TRBJ2-3; possible D gene TRBD2, 5 bases. The germline gives CDR1 ENHRY, CDR2 SYGVKD. The CDR3 loop spans 14 amino acids. V was pared by 6 bases and J by 7 bases, with 17 bases between. CDR3 sequence: CAISQSLDLNTQYF. CDR3 nucleotides: TGTGCCATCAGCCAGAGCCTGGACTTGAATACGCAGTATTTT.

This chain links TRBV28 with TRBJ1-3; D gene unclear. The CDR3 is 16 residues long. Germline CDR1 reads MDHEN; CDR2 reads SYDVKM. V lost 5 bases and J 0 bases, leaving 14 bases between the germline ends. CDR3 sequence: CASSPADGCSGNTIYF. Written as DNA, the CDR3 is TGTGCCAGCAGTCCCGCGGACGGGTGCTCTGGAAACACCATATATTTT.

This sequence joins TRBV18 and TRBJ1-1; TRBD1 aligns across 7 bases. The CDR3 totals 14 residues. J was trimmed by 3 bases and V by 6 bases; bases with no gene match: 7. Germline CDR1 KGHSH, CDR2 LQKENI. The CDR3 nucleotides read TGTGCCAGCTCCAGACAGGGAACATACACTGAAGCTTTCTTT. Translated: CASSRQGTYTEAFF.

V is TRBV30 and J is TRBJ2-7; perhaps TRBD1 as D (7 bases). Germline-derived CDR1 and CDR2 are GTSNPN and SVGIG (reference sequence). Trimming took off 5 bases at V and 3 bases at J, with 14 bases between the two ends. This CDR3 spans 13 amino acids. The CDR3 loop reads CAWGARGVYEQYF. CDR3 in DNA: TGTGCCTGGGGGGCCAGGGGGGTCTACGAGCAGTACTTC.

V is TRBV6-1 and J is TRBJ1-1; D not certain. The V gene lost 5 bases and the J gene lost 6 bases, with 4 bases spanning the gap. Germline CDR1 is MNHNS and CDR2 is SASEGT. CDR3 length: 10 amino acids. CDR3 region: CASSLAEAFF. The CDR3 bases are TGTGCCAGCAGTCTCGCTGAAGCTTTCTTT.

This clone was found once. The chain joins TRBV6-5 to TRBJ2-7; 12 bases line up with TRBD2. The length of the CDR3 is 16 residues. The J segment lost 3 bases and the V segment lost 2 bases, leaving 5 bases of the junction unmatched. Germline V gene lookup returns CDR1 MNHEY and CDR2 SVGAGI. The CDR3 DNA reads TGTGCCAGCAGTTACAAGGCTAGCGGGAGGGTCTACGAGCAGTACTTC. As protein: CASSYKASGRVYEQYF.

The chain has TRBV9 and TRBJ2-2, with D perhaps TRBD2 (6 bases). The germline V gene has CDR1 SGDLS and CDR2 YYNGEE. V gave up 4 bases and J gave up 3 bases, with 22 bases separating them. The length of the CDR3 is 18 residues. The CDR3 region is CASSPLGGRESHTGELFF. The CDR3 region has the DNA TGTGCCAGCAGCCCCCTGGGTGGGCGGGAAAGCCACACCGGGGAGCTGTTTTTT.

The chain couples TRBV10-3 to TRBJ1-2; a weak D match, TRBD1 (6 bases). The CDR3 is 14 residues long. Trimming took 6 bases from V and 0 from J, leaving 11 bases between them. The germline CDR1 and CDR2 sequences are ENHRY and SYGVKD. CDR3 DNA sequence: TGTGCCATCAGCCTGACAGGTACTAACTATGGCTACACCTTC. Translation gives CAISLTGTNYGYTF.

This chain joins TRBV27 and TRBJ2-3; D uncertain. The CDR3 consists of 12 residues. Germline lookup yields CDR1 MNHEY and CDR2 SMNVEV (reference sequence). Trimming removed 5 bases from V and 4 bases from J, with 7 bases in between. The CDR3 DNA sequence: TGTGCCAGCAGTGTTCCCCCAGATACGCAGTATTTT. Translating it yields CASSVPPDTQYF.

The chain joins TRBV5-6 to TRBJ1-2; unclear D gene. Germline CDR1 and CDR2: SGHDT and YYEEEE. Trimming left V 1 base short and J 8 bases short, with 15 bases between. This CDR3 spans 14 amino acids. The CDR3 here is CASSLLQDWVGYTF. CDR3 nucleotides: TGTGCCAGCAGCTTGCTCCAGGATTGGGTAGGCTACACCTTC.

The chain uses TRBV2 and TRBJ1-4; 8 bases align to TRBD1. The CDR3 sequence is 15 residues long. Germline V lookup: CDR1 SNHLY, CDR2 FYNNEI. J was trimmed by 6 bases and V by 6 bases; bases with no gene match: 9. The CDR3: CASRKAAGGYEKLFF. CDR3 nucleotide sequence: TGTGCCAGCAGGAAGGCGGCAGGGGGCTATGAAAAACTGTTTTTT.